The present entry profiles one TCR beta chain with its context. This clonotype was counted a few times. Its target antigen remains unknown. Within one base of it there is no much larger clone, and no base qualities were kept. Data came from an Illumina HiSeq 1500. TCRdb trimmed public reads at Q25 via fastp, called clones via MiXCR and kept in-frame beta chains. CDR3 protein sequences are deduplicated, and each keeps its most common genes and DNA. In this sample the table shows 650,000 to 850,000 distinct CDR3 sequences, roughly 28% of which occur a single time. The top ten clones comprise around 13% of the sample. The data belong to a study of T cell repertoires in cytomegalovirus infection (dated by TCRdb to about 2019). Broadly, across the study: The peptide stimulations were aimed at well-studied HLA-B-restricted epitopes as well as recently identified HLA-C-restricted CMV epitopes, whose presentation resists viral immunomodulation. Donor HLA type was relevant to the analysis, as public TCR beta signatures indicated carriage of CMV infection together with the matching HLA type. Broad study findings and their caveats: The ex vivo response was dominated by HLA-C-restricted CMV-specific TCR beta clonotypes, which also provided the single most frequent clonotype in two of eight donors. In both this cohort and an independent cohort of some 370 donors, the cumulative frequency of public TCR beta family members distinguished carriers of CMV infection plus the relevant HLA type.

The cysteine opens and the phenylalanine closes a CDR3 of 15 amino acids. Of the read, only the CDR3 DNA is kept; its 45 bases are in frame from base 1. The germline V gene (reference sequence) specifies SEHNR as CDR1 and FQNEAQ as CDR2. The junction shows trimming of 4 bases on V and 4 bases on J, and the gene matches do not reach 5 bases of it. Interpreted using the paper, the treatment or condition label stands for: in vitro stimulation with specific CMV peptide epitopes to enrich CMV-specific T cells. This receptor was taken from a human donor in good health (CMV status not recorded). Some clones in this sample may be carry-over from other donors' samples. The receptor chain draws on TRBV7-9 and TRBJ1-2; 11 bases in the junction line up with TRBD1. This sample comprised cultured CD8+ T cells from PBMCs, obtained from culture after CMV antigen stimulation. The CDR3 region: CASSYGQGAGYGYTF. The DNA sequence is TGTGCCAGCAGCTACGGACAGGGGGCAGGCTATGGCTACACCTTC.